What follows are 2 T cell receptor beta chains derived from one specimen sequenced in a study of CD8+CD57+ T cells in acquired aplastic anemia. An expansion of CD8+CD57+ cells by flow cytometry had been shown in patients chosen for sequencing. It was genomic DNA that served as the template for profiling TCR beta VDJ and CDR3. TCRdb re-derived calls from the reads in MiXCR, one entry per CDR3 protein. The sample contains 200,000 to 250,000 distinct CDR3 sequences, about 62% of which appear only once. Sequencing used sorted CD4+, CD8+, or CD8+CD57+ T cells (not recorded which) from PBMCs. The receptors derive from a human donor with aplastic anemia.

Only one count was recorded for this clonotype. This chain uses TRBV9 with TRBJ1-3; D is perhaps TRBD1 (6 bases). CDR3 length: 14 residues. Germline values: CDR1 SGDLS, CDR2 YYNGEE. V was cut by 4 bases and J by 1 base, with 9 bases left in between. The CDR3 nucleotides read TGTGCCAGCAGCCCAGGACAGTCTGGAAACACCATATATTTT. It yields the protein CASSPGQSGNTIYF.

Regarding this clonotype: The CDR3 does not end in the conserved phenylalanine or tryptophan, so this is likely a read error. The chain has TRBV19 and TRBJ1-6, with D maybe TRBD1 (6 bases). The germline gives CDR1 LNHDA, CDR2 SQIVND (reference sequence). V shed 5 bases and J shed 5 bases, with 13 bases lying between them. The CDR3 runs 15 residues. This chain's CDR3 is CASSYGGKDNSPLHL. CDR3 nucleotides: TGTGCCAGTAGTTACGGGGGCAAGGATAATTCACCCCTCCACTTG.